Below are 20 T cell receptor beta chains sequenced from a single sample in a study of vaccination effects on CD4 cells after COVID-19. Antigens for these TCRs are unknown. Antigen-specific CD4+ T cells were expanded (with viral peptide pools) by the ViraFEST assay ahead of sequencing. It was after roughly ten days of culture that CD4+ T cells were isolated. Vaccinated recipients, who were negative for nucleocapsid antibodies, had no history of SARS-CoV-2 infection. Some clones are missing from TCRdb's copy, which holds only in-frame ones; the method was immunoSEQ multiplex PCR. The table lists about 34,000 clones, around 73% of them singletons, with around 30% in the top ten. The specimen was CD4+ T cells from PBMCs cultured with HCoV-OC43 spike peptides, collected before COVID-19 vaccination. Subset of the sample: HCoV-OC43 spike overlapping peptide pool stimulation. These receptors originate from a human donor who received a COVID-19 vaccine.

The V gene is TRBV29-1, the J gene TRBJ1-1; tentative D call: TRBD1 (6 bases). The CDR3 has 13 residues. The germline V and J ends were trimmed by 5 bases and 2 bases, with 12 bases remaining between them. From germline, CDR1 is SQVTM and CDR2 ANQGSEA. In nucleotides, the CDR3 is TGCAGCGTTTTTGGGGGCTTCAACACTGAAGCTTTCTTT. It is translated as CSVFGGFNTEAFF.

This clone was seen only a few times. The V call is TRBV30, the J call TRBJ1-4; TRBD1 matches 8 bases. The CDR3 totals 13 residues. V lost 8 bases to trimming and J lost 3 bases; unmatched junction nucleotides: 5. Per the germline V gene, CDR1 is GTSNPN and CDR2 is SVGIG (reference sequence). Here the CDR3 reads CAGGGQANEKLFF. The CDR3 coding sequence is TGTGCCGGAGGGGGACAGGCTAATGAAAAACTGTTTTTT.

The rearrangement joins TRBV20-1 to TRBJ2-5, with D unclear. Germline V CDR1 and CDR2: DFQATT, SNEGSKA (reference sequence). Trimming left V 7 bases short and J 2 bases short, with 5 bases between. The CDR3 has 10 residues. CDR3 protein: CSGWQETQYF. The CDR3 nucleotides are TGCAGTGGATGGCAAGAGACCCAGTACTTC.

This chain uses TRBV5-1 with TRBJ1-1; TRBD1 might be the D (5 bases). V dropped 3 bases and J dropped 4 bases, with 22 bases sitting between them. Germline lookup yields CDR1 SGHRS and CDR2 YFSETQ. CDR3 length: 17 residues. CDR3 DNA: TGCGCCAGCAGCTCCCCCACGGGCAGGGTGGATATCACTGAAGCTTTCTTT. This translates into CASSSPTGRVDITEAFF.

This clone was picked up a small number of times. The chain carries TRBV6-6 and TRBJ2-1; 9 bases are a match to TRBD2. Losses at the gene ends were 6 bases for V and 9 bases for J; bases not matched to a gene: 9. There are 14 residues in the CDR3. Germline V CDR1 and CDR2: MNHNY, SVGAGI (reference sequence). CDR3 protein: CASRIRQREVEQFF. In DNA form, the CDR3 reads TGTGCCAGCAGGATTCGACAGCGGGAGGTTGAGCAGTTCTTC.

This rearrangement joins TRBV27 to TRBJ1-6; 7 bases are shared with TRBD1. CDR1 and CDR2 (germline): MNHEY, SMNVEV (reference sequence). Trimming cost V 8 bases and J 3 bases; bases outside gene matches: 7. The CDR3 has 15 amino acids. The CDR3: CASQKGASYNSPLHF. The DNA for the CDR3 is TGTGCCAGCCAGAAGGGGGCTAGCTATAATTCACCCCTCCACTTT.

V usage is TRBV10-3 and J usage is TRBJ1-4; TRBD1 matches 7 bases. Germline trimming cut 2 bases from V and 0 bases from J; bases unmatched to any gene: 9. The length of the CDR3 is 18 residues. Germline V CDR1 and CDR2: ENHRY, SYGVKD. CDR3 sequence: CAISEIDRAGATNEKLFF. Here the CDR3 DNA reads TGTGCCATCAGTGAGATTGACAGGGCAGGAGCAACTAATGAAAAACTGTTTTTT.

V usage is TRBV9 and J usage is TRBJ2-3; D may match TRBD1 or TRBD2 (5 bases each). CDR1 and CDR2 from the germline V gene are SGDLS and YYNGEE. The CDR3 has 15 amino acids. Trimming shortened V by 3 bases and J by 5 bases, and 16 bases separated the two germline ends. In nucleotides, the CDR3 is TGTGCCAGCAGCGCGCCGGGACCTCCGCTAGATACGCAGTATTTT. This translates into CASSAPGPPLDTQYF.

The chain is built from TRBV7-9 and TRBJ2-3, with D maybe TRBD2 (6 bases). This CDR3 comprises 14 residues. Germline CDR1 and CDR2: SEHNR and FQNEAQ (reference sequence). V was clipped by 5 bases and J by 2 bases, with 11 bases between them. The CDR3 bases are TGTGCCAGCAGCAAGACTAGTTCCACAGATACGCAGTATTTT. Translation: CASSKTSSTDTQYF.

This clone was counted only a few times. V and J are TRBV14 and TRBJ2-1; 8 bases map to TRBD1. Germline CDR1 and CDR2: SGHDN and FVKESK. The V segment lost 2 bases and the J segment 1 base; nucleotides outside the gene matches: 4. The CDR3 is 16 amino acids. CDR3 in DNA: TGTGCCAGCAGCCAAAGGACAGGGACGTCCTACAATGAGCAGTTCTTC. It encodes CASSQRTGTSYNEQFF. Full variable domain (missing parts from reference TRBV14 and TRBJ2-1): EAGVTQFPSHSVIEKGQTVTLRCDPISGHDNLYWYRRVMGKEIKFLLHFVKESKQDESGMPNNRFLAERTGGTYSTLKVQPAELEDSGVYFCASSQRTGTSYNEQFFGPGTRLTVL.

This clone is a singleton in its sample. V is TRBV10-3 and J is TRBJ2-7; the match to TRBD1 covers 9 bases. In germline, CDR1 is ENHRY, CDR2 SYGVKD. V lost 6 bases, J lost 5 bases, and 5 bases stayed unmatched. CDR3 length: 13 amino acids. CDR3: CAISRDRVNEQYF. Here the CDR3 DNA reads TGTGCCATCAGCCGGGACAGGGTCAACGAGCAGTACTTC.

This clone was seen only a few times. This chain connects TRBV7-2 to TRBJ2-7, with D possibly being TRBD1 (6 bases). CDR3 size: 14 residues. CDR1 and CDR2 (germline): SGHTA, FQGNSA. The ends were cut back, 5 bases at V and 5 bases at J, with 16 bases in the middle. The CDR3 here is CASSQVTGSHEQYF. The CDR3 region has the DNA TGTGCCAGCAGCCAAGTTACAGGGAGCCACGAGCAGTACTTC.

This clone was detected only a few times. The rearrangement links TRBV29-1 to TRBJ1-2, with D unclear. CDR1 is SQVTM, CDR2 ANQGSEA, per germline. The CDR3 has 12 residues. Trimming took 6 bases from V and 6 from J, leaving 14 bases between them. In DNA, the CDR3 is TGCAGCGTCAAGGCGGGTGATCATGGCTACACCTTC. Residues: CSVKAGDHGYTF.

V usage is TRBV30 and J usage is TRBJ2-3, with TRBD1 identical over 7 bases. V lost 2 bases, J lost 4 bases, and 6 bases stayed unmatched. CDR3 length: 14 residues. CDR1 GTSNPN and CDR2 SVGIG come from the germline V gene (reference sequence). CDR3 amino acids: CAWSRGGEADTQYF. DNA for the CDR3: TGTGCCTGGAGTCGAGGGGGCGAGGCAGATACGCAGTATTTT. Together with reference TRBV30 and TRBJ2-3, the CDR3 gives the full variable domain: SQTIHQWPATLVQPVGSPLSLECTVEGTSNPNLYWYRQAAGRGLQLLFYSVGIGQISSEVPQNLSASRPQDRQFILSSKKLLLSDSGFYLCAWSRGGEADTQYFGPGTRLTVL.

This sequence joins TRBV11-3 and TRBJ2-1; TRBD2 matches 8 bases. This CDR3 comprises 16 residues. V was pared by 1 base and J by 4 bases, with 6 bases of the junction left unmatched. The germline CDR1 and CDR2 sequences are SGHNT and YENEEA. The CDR3 DNA reads TGTGCCAGCAGCTTAGGAGCGGGGGCCCTTTACAATGAGCAGTTCTTC. It yields the protein CASSLGAGALYNEQFF. The whole variable domain, remainder taken from reference TRBV11-3 and TRBJ2-1, is EAGVVQSPRYKIIEKKQPVAFWCNPISGHNTLYWYLQNLGQGPELLIRYENEEAVDDSQLPKDRFSAERLKGVDSTLKIQPAELGDSAVYLCASSLGAGALYNEQFFGPGTRLTVL.

The genes are TRBV11-3 and TRBJ2-3; D not certain. The CDR3 consists of 12 residues. The germline CDR1 and CDR2 sequences are SGHNT and YENEEA. Trimming shortened V by 5 bases and J by 2 bases, and 5 bases separated the two germline ends. This CDR3 reads CASSPDTDTQYF. The DNA for the CDR3 is TGTGCCAGCAGCCCGGACACAGATACGCAGTATTTT.

The chain joins TRBV28 to TRBJ1-1; D is ambiguous. V dropped 8 bases and J dropped 6 bases, with 13 bases sitting between them. The length of the CDR3 is 12 residues. Germline V gene lookup returns CDR1 MDHEN and CDR2 SYDVKM. The CDR3 DNA reads TGTGCCAGCGGTGTAGGGAATGCTGAAGCTTTCTTT. This encodes CASGVGNAEAFF.

The chain joins TRBV2 to TRBJ2-3; unclear D gene. The CDR3 is 14 amino acids. CDR1 and CDR2 (germline): SNHLY, FYNNEI. V was shortened by 4 bases and J by 2 bases, with 10 bases between the two germline ends. Here the CDR3 reads CASSAWRNTDTQYF. The CDR3, as DNA: TGTGCCAGCAGTGCGTGGCGGAACACAGATACGCAGTATTTT.

J is TRBJ2-5 and V is TRBV18; D remains unclear. The CDR3 runs 13 residues. V was shortened by 0 bases and J by 5 bases, with 7 bases between the two germline ends. Per germline, CDR1 KGHSH and CDR2 LQKENI. This chain's CDR3 is CASSPPSKETQYF. CDR3 nucleotides: TGTGCCAGCTCACCACCGTCGAAGGAGACCCAGTACTTC.

The CDR3 sequence is CASSLPTGSSYEQYF. The CDR3 DNA is TGTGCCAGCAGTTTACCGACAGGGAGCTCCTACGAGCAGTACTTC. The chain couples TRBV28 to TRBJ2-7, with 7 nucleotides matching TRBD1. Trimming cost V 2 bases and J 0 bases; bases outside gene matches: 4. The CDR3 runs 15 residues. Per germline, CDR1 MDHEN and CDR2 SYDVKM.